This record covers a single TCR beta chain. There is no known antigen for this receptor. No base-level quality is on record; no much larger clone is a single base apart. The junction carries 14 bases between V and J, which are trimmed by 4 bases and 6 bases respectively. From the germline V gene (reference sequence), CDR1 is MNHEY and CDR2 is SMNVEV. CDR3 length: 14 amino acids, cysteine to phenylalanine. Only CDR3 DNA is held: 42 bases, read in frame from base 1. This record comes from a study of blood T cell repertoires in COVID-19 (dated by TCRdb to 2018 to 2020). Regarding the study in general: Collaborator samples came from the United States, Italy and Spain and covered acute and convalescent phases of COVID-19. Sample metadata almost always included a de-identified subject ID, COVID-19 status, age in years and sex. The repertoires were made available in a free public database intended to serve as a resource for research on the immune response to SARS-CoV-2. Samples were obtained from the ongoing ImmuneRACE study (first 160 participants) and from over a thousand subjects provided by 6 global collaborators. HLA class I and class II types, where available, came from metadata supplied by the sample provider rather than from assay-based typing. Deeply sampled blood TCRbeta repertoires from subjects exposed to, actively infected with, or recovered from COVID-19 were included in the dataset. The material from the prospective study consisted of cDNA or gDNA derived from T cells, B-cell-depleted T cells, or PBMCs.

Each collaborating institution followed its own protocols to collect whole blood in K2EDTA tubes. For TCRbeta analysis, collaborators shipped samples as frozen whole blood, isolated PBMCs, or DNA extracted from either of those sample types. On the study overall, not on this receptor specifically: How much clinical and demographic metadata was included differed by source and by participant, and the metadata was provided uncurated.

TCRbeta CDR3 regions were amplified from genomic DNA by means of the immunoSEQ Assay, a bias-controlled multiplex PCR. As for the original processing: The number of nucleated cells in each sample was estimated from the amplification of reference gene primers within the assay. To quantify the absolute abundance of each unique TCRbeta CDR3 rearrangement, sequence reads were collapsed and filtered. Productive Simpson clonality was computed per sample as the square root of Simpson's diversity index over productive rearrangements. Held by TCRdb, this immuneACCESS table contains in-frame sequences only and omits some clones. Under half of the omission traces to an unresolved V gene where checked; the cause of the rest is unknown. V and J calls and clone size follow that table, whereas D and trimming were derived from the DNA. Across this sample there are some 250,000 clones, with 85% to 90% seen only once. Clones ranked in the top ten supply 6.2% of the sample.

Sequences were obtained from peripheral blood. The origin of this receptor is a man in his 60s with acute or convalescent COVID-19. This receptor chain uses TRBV27 and TRBJ2-3, with TRBD2 perhaps the D gene, on 6 matching bases. Here is the DNA: TGTGCCAGCAGTTCGGGACTTCCTTTGGATACGCAGTATTTT. It specifies CASSSGLPLDTQYF.